These 3 T cell receptor beta chains came from one sample sequenced in a study of blood T cells in healthy people across ages. Sample-barcoded 5' priming and a J-beta primer mix drove a second PCR of about 6 to 12 cycles. TCRdb called the 5' RACE reads again in MiXCR, with one record for every CDR3 protein. This sample has around 820,000 distinct CDR3 sequences, with roughly 25% found just once. In addition, the sample was reused for a study of T cells of mothers and their children.

The sequenced material came from blood. Receptors were obtained from a boy aged 5-17 years in good health.

The sample holds a few counts of this clonotype. The chain has TRBV7-2 and TRBJ2-4; D call uncertain. The V and J ends lost 0 bases and 8 bases respectively, with 2 bases between them. This CDR3 spans 11 amino acids. In germline, CDR1 is SGHTA, CDR2 FQGNSA. In DNA form, the CDR3 reads TGTGCCAGCAGCTTAGCAGACATTCAGTACTTC. The encoded protein is CASSLADIQYF.

This clonotype was found a few times. J is TRBJ2-3 and V is TRBV20-1, with a weak D call TRBD2 (5 bases). Trimming removed 6 bases at V and 4 bases at J, with 8 bases between. The CDR3 has 11 amino acids. Germline V lookup: CDR1 DFQATT, CDR2 SNEGSKA (reference sequence). CDR3 in amino acids: CSALASDTQYF. The CDR3, as DNA: TGCAGTGCCCTAGCATCAGATACGCAGTATTTT.

This clonotype was picked up many times. The CDR3 coding sequence is TGCGCCAGCAGCCAAGATTGGGACAGCTCCTACGAGCAGTACTTC. Translation: CASSQDWDSSYEQYF. This sequence joins TRBV4-3 and TRBJ2-7; 7 bases are shared with TRBD1. Germline CDR1 is LGHNA and CDR2 is YSLEER. V shed 0 bases, J shed 0 bases, and the junction held 2 bases outside the gene matches. CDR3 length: 15 residues.